A single sample gave rise to the 18 T cell receptor beta chains below, sequenced in a study of cytomegalovirus exposure and HLA in healthy donors. Primers: 60 Vbeta forward and 13 Jbeta reverse. Here immunoSEQ multiplex PCR was the method, and the copy in TCRdb shows in-frame clones only, minus some. The sample shows 200,000 to 250,000 clones, around 89% of them seen only once. Sample: PBMCs. The receptor set was obtained from a woman aged 18-29 years in good health and CMV-seronegative.

This clone was counted once. V and J are TRBV16 and TRBJ2-5; 11 bases align to TRBD1. V shed 8 bases, J shed 5 bases, and the junction held 10 bases outside the gene matches. The CDR3 totals 15 residues. In germline, CDR1 is KGHSY, CDR2 FQNENV. The CDR3 bases are TGTGCCAGCGCCATGGGGACAGGGGGTTCGGAGACCCAGTACTTC. It yields the protein CASAMGTGGSETQYF.

This clone was observed a single time. The chain combines TRBV6-6 with TRBJ1-1; 8 bases line up with TRBD1. V shed 2 bases, J shed 5 bases, and the junction held 10 bases outside the gene matches. The V gene's germline CDR1 is MNHNY and CDR2 SVGAGI (reference sequence). The CDR3 has 16 residues. CDR3 sequence: CASSYTIGQGETEAFF. In DNA, the CDR3 is TGTGCCAGCAGTTACACCATCGGACAGGGAGAAACTGAAGCTTTCTTT.

The rearrangement joins TRBV5-1 to TRBJ2-5, with 7 bases matching TRBD2. The germline gives CDR1 SGHRS, CDR2 YFSETQ. The CDR3 has 16 amino acids. The ends lost 0 bases at V and 3 bases at J; junction bases unmatched: 8. The CDR3 DNA is TGCGCCAGCAGCTTGGATCCAGCGGGATTCGAAGAGACCCAGTACTTC. Its protein product is CASSLDPAGFEETQYF.

This clone has a single count. DNA of the CDR3: TGTGCCAGCACCAGAGGAGGGACAGGGGCAACTGAAGCTTTCTTT. Encoded protein: CASTRGGTGATEAFF. The chain is built from TRBV27 and TRBJ1-1, with 10 bases matching TRBD1. Germline lookup yields CDR1 MNHEY and CDR2 SMNVEV (reference sequence). The junction had 10 bases not matched to a gene; V was cut back by 7 bases and J by 5 bases. This CDR3 contains 15 residues.

The chain carries TRBV5-1 and TRBJ1-1, with unresolved D. Germline V lookup: CDR1 SGHRS, CDR2 YFSETQ. Trimming left V 0 bases short and J 3 bases short, with 12 bases between. The CDR3 runs 15 residues. CDR3 in amino acids: CASSLVGRVDTEAFF. CDR3 bases: TGCGCCAGCAGCTTGGTAGGGAGAGTGGACACTGAAGCTTTCTTT.

CDR3 coding DNA: TGTGCCAGCAGCTCCGGGACTAGCGGAACCTACGAGCAGTACTTC. It codes for CASSSGTSGTYEQYF. The chain links TRBV7-7 to TRBJ2-7; 11 bases agree with TRBD2. V lost 4 bases and J lost 2; bases outside the gene matches: 4. This CDR3 has 15 amino acids. Per the germline V gene, CDR1 is SSHAT and CDR2 is FNYEAQ (reference sequence).

V and J are TRBV15 and TRBJ1-5; D is perhaps TRBD1 (5 bases). The CDR3 contains 14 residues. Germline V lookup: CDR1 LNHNV, CDR2 YYDKDF (reference sequence). V was shortened by 3 bases and J by 2 bases, with 8 bases between the two germline ends. The CDR3 reads CATSSGGGNQPQHF. CDR3 in DNA: TGTGCCACCAGCAGCGGGGGGGGCAATCAGCCCCAGCATTTT.

The V call is TRBV7-9, the J call TRBJ2-1; the D is unclear. V lost 5 bases and J lost 9, with 14 bases in between. Germline CDR1 and CDR2: SEHNR and FQNEAQ (reference sequence). CDR3 size: 13 residues. CDR3 sequence: CASSPGLLGEQFF. DNA of the CDR3: TGTGCCAGCAGCCCCGGGTTATTAGGTGAGCAGTTCTTC.

V is TRBV2 and J is TRBJ2-2; unclear D gene. V lost 4 bases to trimming and J lost 2 bases, with 26 bases between them. The germline V gene encodes CDR1 SNHLY and CDR2 FYNNEI. This CDR3 is 20 amino acids long. CDR3 sequence (DNA): TGTGCCAGCAGTGTAAATTTGGGCCCGCAAGTTAATCTAAACACCGGGGAGCTGTTTTTT. Translated, it gives CASSVNLGPQVNLNTGELFF.

Written as DNA, the CDR3 is TGTGCCAGCAGCTTACGGACAGGGAGGGAAGCTTTCTTT. Its protein product is CASSLRTGREAFF. V is TRBV11-3 and J is TRBJ1-1, with 8 bases that match TRBD1. There are 13 residues in the CDR3. CDR1 is SGHNT and CDR2 is YENEEA in the germline V gene. The junction had 4 bases not matched to a gene; V was cut back by 2 bases and J by 8 bases.

The chain joins TRBV7-9 to TRBJ2-5, with 8 bases that match TRBD2. From germline, CDR1 is SEHNR and CDR2 FQNEAQ (reference sequence). Trimming removed 4 bases from V and 2 bases from J; junction bases left unmatched: 6. This CDR3 comprises 15 residues. The CDR3 region is CASSSGLGVQETQYF. Here the CDR3 DNA reads TGTGCCAGCAGCTCGGGACTAGGGGTACAAGAGACCCAGTACTTC. Filled out from reference TRBV7-9 and TRBJ2-5, the complete variable domain reads DTGVSQNPRHKITKRGQNVTFRCDPISEHNRLYWYRQTLGQGPEFLTYFQNEAQLEKSRLLSDRFSAERPKGSFSTLEIQRTEQGDSAMYLCASSSGLGVQETQYFGPGTRLLVL.

The chain joins TRBV27 to TRBJ1-5; tentatively, D is TRBD1 (5 bases). The CDR3 runs to 14 residues. V was trimmed by 1 base and J by 7 bases, leaving 11 bases between them. CDR1 is MNHEY and CDR2 is SMNVEV in the germline V gene (reference sequence). The DNA for the CDR3 is TGTGCCAGCAGTTTATGGGGGGACTCGCAGCCCCAGCATTTT. Encoded protein: CASSLWGDSQPQHF.

The chain links TRBV7-6 to TRBJ1-2; 9 positions agree with TRBD1. The junction had 14 bases not matched to a gene; V was cut back by 1 base and J by 2 bases. Looked up from germline, CDR1 is SGHVS and CDR2 is FNYEAQ. This CDR3 has 19 amino acids. CDR3 coding DNA: TGTGCCAGCAGCTTAGTTCCGTCGACAGGGGGGTTGGTAAACTATGGCTACACCTTC. Encoded protein: CASSLVPSTGGLVNYGYTF.

The rearrangement joins TRBV4-3 to TRBJ2-2; 7 bases map to TRBD1. The CDR3 consists of 14 residues. Germline CDR1 LGHNA, CDR2 YSLEER. Trimming took 0 bases from V and 6 from J; bases not matched to a gene: 1. The CDR3 loop reads CASSQDRGPGELFF. In nucleotides, the CDR3 is TGCGCCAGCAGCCAAGATAGGGGGCCCGGGGAGCTGTTTTTT.

The CDR3 DNA is TGTGCCAGCAGTTCTCGGACTAGCGGGAGAAGAGAGGAGACCCAGTACTTC. Amino acid sequence: CASSSRTSGRREETQYF. The J gene is TRBJ2-5, the V gene TRBV27; TRBD2 matches at 13 bases. This CDR3 contains 17 residues. The germline V gene encodes CDR1 MNHEY and CDR2 SMNVEV (reference sequence). J lost 5 bases, V lost 4 bases, and 10 bases had no gene match.

This chain connects TRBV9 to TRBJ1-3, with 12 bases that match TRBD1. The V and J ends lost 2 bases and 1 base, in that order; junction bases with no gene match: 1. Germline CDR1 and CDR2: SGDLS and YYNGEE. The CDR3 runs 16 residues. CDR3 coding DNA: TGTGCCAGCAGCGTGGGACAGGGGGCGTCTGGAAACACCATATATTTT. It encodes CASSVGQGASGNTIYF.

This clone has a single count. The chain uses TRBV6-5 and TRBJ2-1, with D tentatively TRBD2 (6 bases). V dropped 4 bases and J dropped 4 bases, with 17 bases sitting between them. The V gene's germline CDR1 is MNHEY and CDR2 SVGAGI. This CDR3 region has 16 residues. The CDR3 is CASSWTIAEGYNEQFF. The CDR3 coding sequence is TGTGCCAGCAGTTGGACCATAGCGGAGGGGTACAATGAGCAGTTCTTC.

The CDR3 nucleotides are TGTGCCAGCAGCTTATGGGCAAGAGCGGGAGGGAGGTACGAGCAGTACTTC. Protein product: CASSLWARAGGRYEQYF. The gene calls are TRBV7-8 and TRBJ2-7; TRBD2 matches at 10 bases. Per the germline V gene, CDR1 is SGHVS and CDR2 is FQNEAQ. This CDR3 region has 17 residues. Trimming removed 2 bases from V and 4 bases from J; junction bases left unmatched: 11.